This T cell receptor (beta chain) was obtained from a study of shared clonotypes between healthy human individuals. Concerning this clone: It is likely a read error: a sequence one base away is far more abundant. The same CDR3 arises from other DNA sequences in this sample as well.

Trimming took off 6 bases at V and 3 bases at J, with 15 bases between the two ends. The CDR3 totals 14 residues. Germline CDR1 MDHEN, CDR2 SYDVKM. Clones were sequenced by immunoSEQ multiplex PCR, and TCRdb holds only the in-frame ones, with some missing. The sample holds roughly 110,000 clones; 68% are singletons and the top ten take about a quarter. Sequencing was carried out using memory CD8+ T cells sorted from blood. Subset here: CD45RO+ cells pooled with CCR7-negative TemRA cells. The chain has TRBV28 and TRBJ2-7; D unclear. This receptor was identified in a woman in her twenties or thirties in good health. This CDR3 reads CASSVRVVSYEQYF. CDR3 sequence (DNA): TGTGCCAGCAGCGTTCGGGTAGTAAGCTACGAGCAGTACTTC.